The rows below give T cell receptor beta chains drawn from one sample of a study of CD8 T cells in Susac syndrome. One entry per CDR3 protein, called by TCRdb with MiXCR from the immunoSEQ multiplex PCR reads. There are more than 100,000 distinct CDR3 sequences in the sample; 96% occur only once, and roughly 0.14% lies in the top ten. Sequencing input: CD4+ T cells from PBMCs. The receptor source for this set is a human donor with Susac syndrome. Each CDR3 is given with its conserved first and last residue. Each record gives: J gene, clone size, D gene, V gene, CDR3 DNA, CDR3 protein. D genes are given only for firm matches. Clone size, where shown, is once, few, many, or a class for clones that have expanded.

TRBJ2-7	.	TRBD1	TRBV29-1	TGCAGCGTTTCGACAGGGACCCACGAGCAGTACTTC	CSVSTGTHEQYF
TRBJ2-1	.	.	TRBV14	TGTGCCAGCAGCCAAGAGCAAGGGGCCGGGATGAATAGTGAGCAGTTCTTC	CASSQEQGAGMNSEQFF
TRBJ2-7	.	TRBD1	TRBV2	TGTGCCAGCAGAGTGACCGGGACAGACTCCTACGAGCAGTACTTC	CASRVTGTDSYEQYF
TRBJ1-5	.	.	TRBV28	TGTGCCAGCAGTAAAACGGGGGCAGGATTACATCAGCCCCAGCATTTT	CASSKTGAGLHQPQHF
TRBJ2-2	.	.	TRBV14	TGTGCCAGCAGCCTTTTAGCTTCCGGGGAGCTGTTTTTT	CASSLLASGELFF
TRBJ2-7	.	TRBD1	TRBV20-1	TGCAGTGCTGGGACCGGGACAGGGGGATCCGAGCAGTACTTC	CSAGTGTGGSEQYF
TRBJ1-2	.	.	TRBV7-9	TGTGCCAGCAGCTCCCCGCGAGGAGGAAGGGGCACCTTC	CASSSPRGGRGTF
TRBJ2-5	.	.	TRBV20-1	TGCAGTGCCCCACTTCCAGGGCTGGAGACCCAGTACTTC	CSAPLPGLETQYF
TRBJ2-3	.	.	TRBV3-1	TGTGCCAGCAGCCAAGTGGGACACCGCACAGATACGCAGTATTTT	CASSQVGHRTDTQYF
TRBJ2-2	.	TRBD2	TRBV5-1	TGCGCCAGCAGCATAAAAGCGGGAGACGGGGAGCTGTTTTTT	CASSIKAGDGELFF
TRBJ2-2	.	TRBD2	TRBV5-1	TGCGCCAGCAGCCCACCGGGACTACCCGAAACCGGGGAGCTGTTTTTT	CASSPPGLPETGELFF
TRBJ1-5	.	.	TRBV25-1	TGTGCCAGCAGTCCCAGGGGCAGGAATCAGCCCCAGCATTTT	CASSPRGRNQPQHF
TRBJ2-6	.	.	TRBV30	TGTGCCTGGAGTGTACGATCTGGGGCCAACGTCCTGACTTTC	CAWSVRSGANVLTF
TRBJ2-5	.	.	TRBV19	TGTGCCAGTAGTATTTCCGGGACCTCCCCGCAAGAGACCCAGTACTTC	CASSISGTSPQETQYF
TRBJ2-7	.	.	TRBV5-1	TGCGCCAGCGCCGAGCAGGGAATGACCACCTACGAGCAGTACTTC	CASAEQGMTTYEQYF
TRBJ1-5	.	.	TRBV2	TGTGCCAGCGAAGAGGGAGGGGATCAGCCCCAGCATTTT	CASEEGGDQPQHF
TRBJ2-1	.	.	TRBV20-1	TGCAGTGCTCGCTACAATGAGCAGTTCTTC	CSARYNEQFF
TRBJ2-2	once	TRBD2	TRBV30	TGTGCCTGGAGTGTCACTAGCGGGTTAACCGGGGAGCTGTTTTTT	CAWSVTSGLTGELFF
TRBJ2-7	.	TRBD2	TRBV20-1	TGCAGTGCCACGACTAGCGGGGGTGGTAAGGAGCAGTACTTC	CSATTSGGGKEQYF
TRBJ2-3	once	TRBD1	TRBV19	TGTGCCAGTAACAGGGGAAGGGGCACAGATACGCAGTATTTT	CASNRGRGTDTQYF
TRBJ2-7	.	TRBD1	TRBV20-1	TGCAGTGCTACCGGGACAGGTTTTTCCTACGAGCAGTACTTC	CSATGTGFSYEQYF
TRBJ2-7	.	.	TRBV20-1	TGCAGTGCTAAAACCTACGAGCAGTACTTC	CSAKTYEQYF
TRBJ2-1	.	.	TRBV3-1	TGTGCCAGCAGTTCCCTAGACTCGAGCTCCTACAATGAGCAGTTCTTC	CASSSLDSSSYNEQFF
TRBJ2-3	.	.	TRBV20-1	TGCAGTGCTGCCCCCCGATCAGATACGCAGTATTTT	CSAAPRSDTQYF
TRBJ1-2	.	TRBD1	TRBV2	TGTGCCAGCAGTCCGGGACAGGGGGGCTATGGCTACACCTTC	CASSPGQGGYGYTF
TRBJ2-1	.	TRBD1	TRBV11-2	TGTGCCAGCAGCAAGGACAGGGCCGCCTACAATGAGCAGTTCTTC	CASSKDRAAYNEQFF
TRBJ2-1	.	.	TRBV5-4	TGTGCCAGCAGCTGGTCGGCTAGGGTAGACAATGAGCAGTTCTTC	CASSWSARVDNEQFF
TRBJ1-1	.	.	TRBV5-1	TGCGCCAGCAGCTTTTCAGGGGCCAGAACTGAAGCTTTCTTT	CASSFSGARTEAFF
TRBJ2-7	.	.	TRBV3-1	TGTGCCAGCAGCCAAGAACCCCGGGGTGAAGAGCAGTACTTC	CASSQEPRGEEQYF
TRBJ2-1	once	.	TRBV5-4	TGTGCCAGCAGCGTAGAACAGACATCCAATGAGCAGTTCTTC	CASSVEQTSNEQFF
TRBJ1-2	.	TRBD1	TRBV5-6	TGTGCCAGCAGCTGGGACAGGACAGCTAACTATGGCTACACCTTC	CASSWDRTANYGYTF
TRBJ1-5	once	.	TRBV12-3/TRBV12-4	TGTGCCAGCAGTTTTGGGCAAAGCAATCAGCCCCAGCATTTT	CASSFGQSNQPQHF
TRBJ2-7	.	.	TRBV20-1	TGCAGTGCTAGGGAGGGCCTCTACGAGCAGTACTTC	CSAREGLYEQYF
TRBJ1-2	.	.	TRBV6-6	TGTGCCGGCAAGGGAGAGGGCTATGGCTACACCTTC	CAGKGEGYGYTF
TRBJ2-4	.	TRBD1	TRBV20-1	TGCAGTGCTAGACTTCAGGGGGCAACCAAAAACATTCAGTACTTC	CSARLQGATKNIQYF
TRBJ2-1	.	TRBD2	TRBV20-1	TGCAGTGCTAGACAAAGACTAGCTTTTTCCTACAATGAGCAGTTCTTC	CSARQRLAFSYNEQFF
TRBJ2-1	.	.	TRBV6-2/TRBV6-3	TGTGCCAGCAGTTACCCAATACAGAAGCCGAACCTCAATGAGCAGTTCTTC	CASSYPIQKPNLNEQFF
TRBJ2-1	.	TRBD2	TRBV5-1	TGCGCCAGCAGCTTGGCAGCGGGAGAGGCCCACAATGAGCAGTTCTTC	CASSLAAGEAHNEQFF
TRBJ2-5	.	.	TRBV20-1	TGCAGTGCTAGTATGCGTGGAGAGACCCAGTACTTC	CSASMRGETQYF
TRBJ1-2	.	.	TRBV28	TGTGCCAGCCGCGGGTCCTATGGCTACACCTTC	CASRGSYGYTF
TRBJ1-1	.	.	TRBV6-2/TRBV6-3	TGTGCCAGCAGTCAAAATCGACAGAACACTGAAGCTTTCTTT	CASSQNRQNTEAFF
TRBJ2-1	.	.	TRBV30	TGTGCCTGGAGCCGCGGACAAAGGGGCAATGAGCAGTTCTTC	CAWSRGQRGNEQFF
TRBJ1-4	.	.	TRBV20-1	TGCAGTGCCAAACTAGGGGGGTTTATGGCTAATGAAAAACTGTTTTTT	CSAKLGGFMANEKLFF
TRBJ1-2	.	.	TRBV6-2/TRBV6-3	TGTGCCAGCAGTCCGACGACCGCACCGCATGGCTACACCTTC	CASSPTTAPHGYTF
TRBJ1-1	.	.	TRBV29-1	TGCAGCTCAGGGGAGCAGCACACTGAAGCTTTCTTT	CSSGEQHTEAFF
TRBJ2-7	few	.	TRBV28	TGTGCAACGGCACAGAGCAAATACGAGCAGTACTTC	CATAQSKYEQYF
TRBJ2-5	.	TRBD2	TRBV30	TGTGCCTGGAGTGTAGGACTAGCTCTAGAGACCCAGTACTTC	CAWSVGLALETQYF
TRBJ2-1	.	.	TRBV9	TGTGCCAGCAGCGGCAGGGGTTATGAGCAGTTCTTC	CASSGRGYEQFF
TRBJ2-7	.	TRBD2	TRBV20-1	TGCAGTGCTTCTAGCGGGAGTCACTACGAGCAGTACTTC	CSASSGSHYEQYF